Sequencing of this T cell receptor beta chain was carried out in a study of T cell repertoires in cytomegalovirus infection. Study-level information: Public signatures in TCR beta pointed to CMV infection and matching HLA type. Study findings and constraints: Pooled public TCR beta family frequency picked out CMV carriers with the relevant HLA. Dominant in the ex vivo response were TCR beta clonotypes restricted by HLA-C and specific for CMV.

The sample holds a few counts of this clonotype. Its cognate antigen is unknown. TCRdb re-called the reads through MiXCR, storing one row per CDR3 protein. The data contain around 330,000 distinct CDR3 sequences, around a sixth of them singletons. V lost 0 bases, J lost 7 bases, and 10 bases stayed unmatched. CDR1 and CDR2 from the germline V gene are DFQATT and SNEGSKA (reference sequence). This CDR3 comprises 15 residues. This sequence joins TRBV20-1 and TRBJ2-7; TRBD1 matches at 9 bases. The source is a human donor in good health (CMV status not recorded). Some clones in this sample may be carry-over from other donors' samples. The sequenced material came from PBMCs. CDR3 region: CSARDENRGLGEQYF. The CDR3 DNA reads TGCAGTGCTAGAGATGAGAACAGGGGGCTAGGTGAGCAGTACTTC.